A selection of T cell receptor beta chains follows, all from one sample in a study of T cell changes during pregnancy in multiple sclerosis. Produced via immunoSEQ multiplex PCR; TCRdb's table is partial and in-frame only. Among 55,000 to 85,000 clones, 90% were seen once, and the ten largest hold approximately 1.5%. The material was peripheral blood, obtained in the third trimester of pregnancy. The receptors shown here come from a female donor with multiple sclerosis, enrolled in a pregnancy study. The conserved cysteine and the conserved F or W are not part of the CDR3 here. Clone size, where shown, is once, few, many, or a class for clones that have expanded.

>-|12|TRBJ1-3|TRBV6-6
ASSPRVSGNTIY
>-|10|TRBJ1-2|TRBV19
ASRGRNYGYT
>once|13|TRBJ2-1|TRBV10-3
AISETSGGHNEQF
>-|10|TRBJ2-7|TRBV5-1
ASSLGGYEQY
>-|11|TRBJ1-1|TRBV6-5
ASRRQGNTEAF
>-|12|TRBJ1-2|TRBV19
ASSMVAGRYGYT
>-|14|TRBJ2-3|TRBV5-1
ASSGWTGGATDTQY
>-|13|TRBJ2-7|TRBV5-1
ASSRTSDRAYEQY
>-|14|TRBJ2-1|TRBV5-4
ASSFSSGSSYNEQF
>-|12|TRBJ2-1|TRBV5-6
ASSLASAYNEQF
>-|11|TRBJ1-6|TRBV2
ASHLTYNSPLH
>-|12|TRBJ2-3|TRBV30
AWSFAGGTDTQY
>-|12|TRBJ1-1|TRBV2
ASSEVQGRHEAF
>-|15|TRBJ2-7|TRBV4-2
ASSQGLAGGEAYEQY
>-|12|TRBJ2-3|TRBV5-1
ASSLVPGTDTQY
>-|14|TRBJ1-2|TRBV7-8
ASSQQRIGVGYGYT
>-|13|TRBJ1-5|TRBV5-1
ASSLGTGANQPQH
>-|13|TRBJ1-5|TRBV19
ASSIPGISNQPQH